The 27 T cell receptor beta chains in this list originate from one sample, sequenced in a study of graft-versus-host responses after intestinal transplantation. Assay used: immunoSEQ multiplex PCR; TCRdb lists only in-frame clones, some missing. Here the sample spans 15,000 to 20,000 clones, about 65% being singletons. Processing released intraepithelial and lamina propria lymphocytes from the graft tissue. Here the sequenced sample was ileum tissue, taken about 21 days after intestinal transplant. The receptor source for this set is a human patient who received an intestinal transplant, so some T cells may come from the graft donor.

The chain is built from TRBV2 and TRBJ1-5, with TRBD1 matching over 8 bases. There are 14 residues in the CDR3. With 3 bases clipped from V and 7 bases from J, the junction kept 5 bases outside the gene matches. Germline values: CDR1 SNHLY, CDR2 FYNNEI. The CDR3 sequence: CASSDAGGGQPQHF. The CDR3 DNA reads TGTGCCAGCAGTGACGCAGGGGGCGGGCAGCCCCAGCATTTT.

The chain joins TRBV16 to TRBJ1-2; no reliable D call. V was trimmed by 0 bases and J by 4 bases, leaving 9 bases between them. CDR1 and CDR2 (germline): KGHSY, FQNENV. This CDR3 spans 14 amino acids. CDR3 coding DNA: TGTGCCAGCAGCCAATCGGCGGGCCGCTATGGCTACACCTTC. Translating it yields CASSQSAGRYGYTF.

The chain combines TRBV10-1 with TRBJ1-2; unclear D gene. V lost 6 bases and J 1 base, leaving 6 bases between the germline ends. CDR1 is WNHNN, CDR2 SYGVQD, per germline (reference sequence). The CDR3 is 12 residues long. CDR3 residues: CASRRINYGYTF. DNA for the CDR3: TGCGCCAGCAGGAGAATTAACTATGGCTACACCTTC.

CDR3 sequence (DNA): TGTGCCAGTAGTTTCCGACAGGATTGGGGAGAAAAACTGTTTTTT. It encodes CASSFRQDWGEKLFF. V and J are TRBV19 and TRBJ1-4; weak D call: TRBD1 (6 bases). The length of the CDR3 is 15 residues. The V and J ends lost 5 bases and 8 bases respectively, with 18 bases between them. Germline values: CDR1 LNHDA, CDR2 SQIVND (reference sequence).

The CDR3 is CASSPFIGLAADTQYF. CDR3 DNA sequence: TGCGCCAGCAGCCCGTTTATCGGGCTAGCGGCAGATACGCAGTATTTT. The chain couples TRBV4-1 to TRBJ2-3, with 7 nucleotides matching TRBD2. Germline V gene data show CDR1 as MGHRA and CDR2 as YSYEKL. The J segment lost 4 bases and the V segment lost 4 bases, leaving 11 bases of the junction unmatched. This CDR3 comprises 16 residues.

This chain uses TRBV4-3 with TRBJ1-6; D remains unclear. V was cut by 0 bases and J by 0 bases, with 9 bases left in between. CDR1 LGHNA and CDR2 YSLEER come from the germline V gene. The CDR3 loop spans 17 amino acids. CDR3 in DNA: TGCGCCAGCAGCCAAGAGATTGCGAGCTCCTATAATTCACCCCTCCACTTT. Residues: CASSQEIASSYNSPLHF.

This clone qualifies as large. The chain links TRBV21-1 to TRBJ1-5; the D call TRBD1 from the table was never checked on the DNA. TRBV21-1 represents a pseudogene. CDR3 length: 14 amino acids. For the CDR3, the DNA is TGTGCCAGCAGCAAAGAGACACCTAATCAGCCCCAGCATTTT. Its translation: CASSKETPNQPQHF.

The chain couples TRBV25-1 to TRBJ2-1; D possibly corresponds to TRBD1 (6 bases). The CDR3 is 15 residues long. V lost 3 bases to trimming and J lost 1 base, with 10 bases between them. The germline gives CDR1 MGHDK, CDR2 SYGVNS. CDR3 bases: TGTGCCAGCAGTGATACACAGGGTTCCTACAATGAGCAGTTCTTC. It encodes CASSDTQGSYNEQFF.

This clone was observed a single time. The V call is TRBV5-1, the J call TRBJ2-7; D ambiguous. The CDR3 runs to 13 residues. Germline lookup yields CDR1 SGHRS and CDR2 YFSETQ. Trimming took 5 bases from V and 3 from J, leaving 12 bases between them. The CDR3 DNA follows: TGCGCCAGCAGAAACTACCTTTACTACGAGCAGTACTTC. Translation gives CASRNYLYYEQYF.

This chain links TRBV15 with TRBJ2-1, with TRBD2 identical over 10 bases. J was trimmed by 8 bases and V by 5 bases; bases with no gene match: 9. CDR3 length: 15 residues. Germline values: CDR1 LNHNV, CDR2 YYDKDF (reference sequence). The CDR3 here is CATSRSSGRGYEQFF. The CDR3 nucleotides are TGTGCCACCAGCCGTTCGAGCGGGAGGGGTTATGAGCAGTTCTTC.

The chain uses TRBV5-1 and TRBJ2-3, with D tentatively TRBD1 (5 bases). V was pared by 0 bases and J by 6 bases, with 17 bases between. This CDR3 has 16 amino acids. The germline CDR1 and CDR2 sequences are SGHRS and YFSETQ. The CDR3 is CASSLVPSPGPDTQYF. The CDR3 DNA is TGCGCCAGCAGCTTGGTCCCATCCCCAGGGCCGGATACGCAGTATTTT.

V usage is TRBV11-1 and J usage is TRBJ1-5; 7 bases agree with TRBD1. Germline trimming cut 1 base from V and 0 bases from J; bases unmatched to any gene: 12. The CDR3 is 19 amino acids. The germline V gene encodes CDR1 SGHAT and CDR2 FQDESV (reference sequence). CDR3 region: CASSLGYRDRRYSNQPQHF. The CDR3 bases are TGTGCCAGCAGCTTAGGGTACCGGGACAGACGATATAGCAATCAGCCCCAGCATTTT.

CDR3 sequence reads: CASSSNPTSRMQETQYF. DNA for the CDR3: TGTGCCAGCAGCTCGAATCCGACTAGCCGAATGCAAGAGACCCAGTACTTC. The V and J genes are TRBV11-2 and TRBJ2-5; 7 nucleotides agree with TRBD2. Trimming removed 4 bases from V and 2 bases from J; junction bases left unmatched: 13. Germline loops: CDR1 SGHAT, CDR2 FQNNGV. This CDR3 region has 17 residues.

The chain combines TRBV28 with TRBJ1-3, with no clear D. The V and J ends lost 6 bases and 6 bases respectively, with 18 bases between them. CDR1 is MDHEN, CDR2 SYDVKM, per germline. The CDR3 runs to 15 residues. The CDR3 DNA reads TGTGCCAGCAGCCGCCCGGGATCACGACAAAACACCATATATTTT. It yields the protein CASSRPGSRQNTIYF.

This clone has a single count. V and J are TRBV5-1 and TRBJ2-5; a weak D match, TRBD2 (6 bases). The DNA end is more similar to TRBJ2-7, so the J call may be wrong. The CDR3 runs to 16 residues. CDR1 SGHRS and CDR2 YFSETQ come from the germline V gene. The CDR3 region is CASSLSLIAGTYEQYF. The DNA of the CDR3 is TGCGCCAGCAGCTTGAGTCTCATTGCGGGGACCTACGAGCAGTACTTC.

The rearrangement uses TRBV9 and TRBJ2-1; TRBD2 aligns across 9 bases. Trimming removed 0 bases from V and 10 bases from J; junction bases left unmatched: 8. This CDR3 is 15 amino acids long. Germline CDR1 reads SGDLS; CDR2 reads YYNGEE. DNA of the CDR3: TGTGCCAGCAGCGTAGGCGGCGGGGGGGCCAGGGAGCAGTTCTTC. The encoded protein is CASSVGGGGAREQFF.

The chain combines TRBV30 with TRBJ2-3; TRBD1 aligns across 7 bases. The CDR3 runs to 13 residues. The germline gives CDR1 GTSNPN, CDR2 SVGIG (reference sequence). Unmatched junction bases numbered 4, after V lost 5 bases and J lost 2 bases. The CDR3 here is CAWYRGVTDTQYF. CDR3 bases: TGTGCCTGGTACAGGGGAGTCACAGATACGCAGTATTTT.

The V gene is TRBV6-6, the J gene TRBJ2-4; D uncertain. V lost 2 bases and J lost 5, with 10 bases in between. The CDR3 is 14 amino acids. Germline V gene sequence: CDR1 MNHNY, CDR2 SVGAGI (reference sequence). DNA of the CDR3: TGTGCCAGCAGTTACATCTCGGTGGAAAACATTCAGTACTTC. Its protein product is CASSYISVENIQYF.

The genes are TRBV28 and TRBJ1-5; 7 nucleotides agree with TRBD1. Per germline, CDR1 MDHEN and CDR2 SYDVKM. The CDR3 loop spans 16 amino acids. V lost 5 bases, J lost 0 bases, and 7 bases stayed unmatched. DNA for the CDR3: TGTGCCAGCAGTCAAGGGACAGCTTATAGCAATCAGCCCCAGCATTTT. Its translation: CASSQGTAYSNQPQHF. The variable domain in full, with the rest retrieved from reference TRBV28 and TRBJ1-5, is DVKVTQSSRYLVKRTGEKVFLECVQDMDHENMFWYRQDPGLGLRLIYFSYDVKMKEKGDIPEGYSVSREKKERFSLILESASTNQTSMYLCASSQGTAYSNQPQHFGDGTRLSIL.

V and J are TRBV4-1 and TRBJ2-7; 8 bases are shared with TRBD1. The CDR3 loop spans 12 amino acids. V gave up 5 bases and J gave up 6 bases; unmatched junction bases: 3. Germline values: CDR1 MGHRA, CDR2 YSYEKL. This CDR3 is CASSDRGLEQYF. The DNA of the CDR3 is TGCGCCAGCAGCGACAGGGGTCTCGAGCAGTACTTC.

For the CDR3, the DNA is TGTGCCAGCACTTCGGATGAGGGATATGGAAACACCATATATTTT. Amino acid sequence: CASTSDEGYGNTIYF. The chain combines TRBV6-5 with TRBJ1-3, with D unclear. Germline-derived CDR1 and CDR2 are MNHEY and SVGAGI. Trimming removed 7 bases at V and 3 bases at J, with 16 bases between. The CDR3 is made up of 15 amino acids.

This chain joins TRBV7-6 and TRBJ2-3, with D possibly matching TRBD2 (6 bases). CDR1 SGHVS and CDR2 FNYEAQ come from the germline V gene. This CDR3 region has 15 residues. The V and J ends lost 1 base and 3 bases respectively, with 11 bases between them. The CDR3, as DNA: TGTGCCAGCAGCTTAGGGGGCGGGGTGACAGATACGCAGTATTTT. Residues: CASSLGGGVTDTQYF.

The chain combines TRBV7-9 with TRBJ2-4; D might be TRBD1 (6 bases). The CDR3 is made up of 16 amino acids. Germline CDR1 reads SEHNR; CDR2 reads FQNEAQ (reference sequence). V was trimmed by 3 bases and J by 3 bases, leaving 15 bases between them. CDR3 sequence reads: CASSLTQGLFKNIQYF. The CDR3, as DNA: TGTGCCAGCAGCTTGACACAGGGCCTTTTCAAAAACATTCAGTACTTC.

On this clone itself: The junction shows a germline mismatch at one end, possibly a read error. This chain uses TRBV19 with TRBJ2-7, with no clear D. Germline assignment: CDR1 LNHDA and CDR2 SQIVND (reference sequence). This CDR3 region has 14 residues. The CDR3 coding sequence is TGTGCCAGTAGTATAGATCGTGGTACTGGGCCTCTGGACTTC. Protein product: CASSIDRGTGPLDF.

The chain is built from TRBV4-3 and TRBJ1-1; no definite D call. CDR3 length: 14 residues. Germline V gene lookup returns CDR1 LGHNA and CDR2 YSLEER. The V end lost 1 base, the J end lost 4 bases, and 10 bases lay between the germline ends. CDR3 sequence reads: CASSQVRVSTEAFF. The CDR3 DNA is TGCGCCAGCAGCCAAGTGCGTGTAAGCACTGAAGCTTTCTTT.

The J gene is TRBJ2-7, the V gene TRBV6-1; 9 bases fit TRBD1. Germline CDR1 is MNHNS and CDR2 is SASEGT. This CDR3 region has 14 residues. Trimming cost V 4 bases and J 7 bases; bases outside gene matches: 8. CDR3 DNA: TGTGCCAGCAGTGCAACAGGGGGCTTGGGAGAGCAGTACTTC. It specifies CASSATGGLGEQYF.

This clone was found a few times. This chain links TRBV7-8 with TRBJ1-1; perhaps TRBD1 as D (5 bases). Trimming took off 5 bases at V and 6 bases at J, with 10 bases between the two ends. CDR3 length: 12 residues. Looked up from germline, CDR1 is SGHVS and CDR2 is FQNEAQ. The chain's CDR3 is CASSPHRSEAFF. The CDR3 nucleotides are TGTGCCAGCAGCCCGCACAGGTCTGAAGCTTTCTTT.